Included here is one T cell receptor beta chain sequence, with context. Unique molecular identifiers were used to barcode this TCRbeta library. TCRdb redid the calling of the PCR reads with MiXCR, one entry per CDR3 protein. This sample yields 400,000 to 500,000 distinct CDR3 sequences, of which roughly 11% are seen a single time; about 5% belongs to the top ten. This entry belongs to a study of T-cell reconstitution after alpha-beta-depleted transplantation in children. This CDR3 contains 16 residues. V was clipped by 1 base and J by 1 base, with 14 bases between them. The germline V gene encodes CDR1 MGHRA and CDR2 YSYEKL.

This chain uses TRBV4-1 with TRBJ2-7; D call uncertain. The source is a human donor who donated a stem cell graft to a child with acute myeloid leukemia. The input for sequencing was PBMCs from the stem cell graft donor, taken from the stem cell graft. The CDR3 nucleotides read TGCGCCAGCAGCCAAGGACATCTAGAAGGTTCCTACGAGCAGTACTTC. Translating it yields CASSQGHLEGSYEQYF.